A single sample is the source of the 13 T cell receptor beta chains below, sequenced in a study of cytomegalovirus exposure and HLA in healthy donors. Libraries were prepared by immunoSEQ multiplex PCR; TCRdb keeps only in-frame clonotypes and omits some of them. The sample includes 180,000 or so clones, approximately 82% of them seen just once. The sequenced sample was PBMCs. Receptor source: a woman in her 30s in good health and CMV-seropositive.

This chain connects TRBV6-6 to TRBJ1-2, with D possibly matching TRBD1 (6 bases). Trimming pared 7 bases from V and 6 bases from J, leaving 21 bases between. The germline gives CDR1 MNHNY, CDR2 SVGAGI (reference sequence). CDR3 length equals 15 residues. CDR3 protein: CASIKGGGLSDGYTF. The CDR3 nucleotides are TGTGCCAGCATCAAGGGGGGGGGACTTTCCGATGGCTACACCTTC.

CDR3 nucleotide sequence: TGCGCCAGCAGCCCCGTGACTAGCGGGAGCGCCAATGAGCAGTTCTTC. Amino acids: CASSPVTSGSANEQFF. The chain carries TRBV5-1 and TRBJ2-1, with 12 bases aligning to TRBD2. CDR1 SGHRS and CDR2 YFSETQ come from the germline V gene. With V trimmed by 4 bases and J by 6 bases, 8 bases remained unmatched. This CDR3 contains 16 residues.

In this sample, this clone turned up many times. The chain carries TRBV7-8 and TRBJ2-2; D call uncertain. The CDR3 is made up of 14 amino acids. V lost 1 base and J lost 5, with 8 bases in between. The V gene's germline CDR1 is SGHVS and CDR2 FQNEAQ. For the CDR3, the DNA is TGTGCCAGCAGCTTAGTCTTATTAACCGGGGAGCTGTTTTTT. Translating it yields CASSLVLLTGELFF.

V usage is TRBV12-5 and J usage is TRBJ1-2, with unresolved D. Trimming shortened V by 2 bases and J by 2 bases, and 21 bases separated the two germline ends. Germline V CDR1 and CDR2: LGHNT, FRNRAP. This CDR3 comprises 18 residues. For the CDR3, the DNA is TGTGCTAGTGGTTTGAGTGCGTCGGTCCGGGGAGACAACTATGGCTACACCTTC. Translation gives CASGLSASVRGDNYGYTF.

This clone was picked up a small number of times. In nucleotides, the CDR3 is TGTGCCAGCAGCTTAGTGTTCGACACCGGGGAGCTGTTTTTT. This sequence encodes CASSLVFDTGELFF. This chain connects TRBV11-1 to TRBJ2-2; D unresolved. This CDR3 is built from 14 residues. The V and J ends lost 1 base and 3 bases respectively, with 6 bases between them. Germline V gives CDR1 SGHAT, CDR2 FQDESV (reference sequence).

The V call is TRBV13, the J call TRBJ2-7, with D perhaps TRBD1 (6 bases). The CDR3 consists of 13 residues. Trimming shortened V by 4 bases and J by 9 bases, and 16 bases separated the two germline ends. Germline values: CDR1 PRHDT, CDR2 FYEKMQ (reference sequence). The CDR3 loop is CASSSGNRVRQYF. As DNA, the CDR3 is TGTGCCAGCAGCTCGGGAAACAGGGTGCGGCAGTACTTC.

The V gene is TRBV5-1, the J gene TRBJ1-1; 7 nucleotides match TRBD1. The CDR3 totals 15 residues. The germline V gene has CDR1 SGHRS and CDR2 YFSETQ. V shed 5 bases and J 7 bases; nucleotides not matched to a gene: 14. CDR3 residues: CASRHDTGVSGEAFF. The CDR3 region has the DNA TGCGCCAGCAGACACGATACAGGGGTATCTGGTGAAGCTTTCTTT.

The V and J genes are TRBV9 and TRBJ1-2; 12 nucleotides match TRBD1. CDR1 and CDR2 from the germline V gene are SGDLS and YYNGEE. The CDR3 covers 16 residues. With 4 bases clipped from V and 8 bases from J, the junction kept 12 bases outside the gene matches. The CDR3 DNA follows: TGTGCCAGCAGCCCAGTCCCGGGACAGGGGGCTTTGGGCTACACCTTC. It is translated as CASSPVPGQGALGYTF.

The CDR3 is CASSVGVDEQYF. As DNA, the CDR3 is TGTGCCAGCAGCGTAGGTGTCGACGAGCAGTACTTC. The chain couples TRBV9 to TRBJ2-7; no firm D call. This CDR3 has 12 amino acids. Germline assignment: CDR1 SGDLS and CDR2 YYNGEE. Trimming took off 0 bases at V and 5 bases at J, with 6 bases between the two ends.

This rearrangement joins TRBV15 to TRBJ1-1; D is unresolved. Trimming took off 5 bases at V and 5 bases at J, with 12 bases between the two ends. Germline CDR1 and CDR2: LNHNV and YYDKDF (reference sequence). This CDR3 region has 13 residues. Written as DNA, the CDR3 is TGTGCCACCAGCGGATGGGTGCGGACTGAAGCTTTCTTT. Encoded protein: CATSGWVRTEAFF.

The V gene is TRBV25-1, the J gene TRBJ1-1; no definite D call. From germline, CDR1 is MGHDK and CDR2 SYGVNS. This CDR3 is built from 13 residues. V was pared by 2 bases and J by 6 bases, with 10 bases between. Here the CDR3 DNA reads TGTGCCAGCAGTGAAAGTAGAGTCGCTGAAGCTTTCTTT. Its translation: CASSESRVAEAFF.

The chain joins TRBV13 to TRBJ2-6; 7 positions agree with TRBD1. The V gene's germline CDR1 is PRHDT and CDR2 FYEKMQ (reference sequence). The CDR3 contains 17 residues. Losses at the gene ends were 5 bases for V and 0 bases for J; bases not matched to a gene: 7. In nucleotides, the CDR3 is TGTGCCAGCAGCCAGGGACAGCCGTTCTCTGGGGCCAACGTCCTGACTTTC. Protein: CASSQGQPFSGANVLTF.

The chain combines TRBV2 with TRBJ1-2; TRBD1 agrees at 8 bases. Unmatched junction bases numbered 7, after V lost 2 bases and J lost 5 bases. The CDR3 consists of 15 residues. CDR1 and CDR2 from the germline V gene are SNHLY and FYNNEI. The CDR3 DNA follows: TGTGCCAGCAGTGAATCACAGGGGGGAAGGTATGGCTACACCTTC. It specifies CASSESQGGRYGYTF.